This T cell receptor beta chain was observed in a study of shared clonotypes between healthy human individuals. In the study overall: Each donor's CD8 memory used one plate, CD8 naive two, each CD4 subset three.

Measured with immunoSEQ multiplex PCR; TCRdb has only the in-frame clones, and not every one. The data hold millions of clones, with around nine tenths observed a single time. What was sequenced was naive CD4+ T cells sorted from blood. Subset meaning: CD45RA+ positively selected. The sequence came from a man in his late teens or twenties in good health.

CDR3 sequence reads: CASSWSSWDRDSQPQHF. The CDR3 bases are TGTGCCAGCAGCTGGAGTTCTTGGGACAGGGATTCTCAGCCCCAGCATTTT. The V gene is TRBV7-2, the J gene TRBJ1-5; the match to TRBD1 covers 9 bases. The junction had 13 bases not matched to a gene; V was cut back by 4 bases and J by 6 bases. Germline lookup yields CDR1 SGHTA and CDR2 FQGNSA. The CDR3 has 17 amino acids. The full variable domain, rest sourced from reference TRBV7-2 and TRBJ1-5, is GAGVSQSPSNKVTEKGKDVELRCDPISGHTALYWYRQSLGQGLEFLIYFQGNSAPDKSGLPSDRFSAERTGGSVSTLTIQRTQQEDSAVYLCASSWSSWDRDSQPQHFGDGTRLSIL.